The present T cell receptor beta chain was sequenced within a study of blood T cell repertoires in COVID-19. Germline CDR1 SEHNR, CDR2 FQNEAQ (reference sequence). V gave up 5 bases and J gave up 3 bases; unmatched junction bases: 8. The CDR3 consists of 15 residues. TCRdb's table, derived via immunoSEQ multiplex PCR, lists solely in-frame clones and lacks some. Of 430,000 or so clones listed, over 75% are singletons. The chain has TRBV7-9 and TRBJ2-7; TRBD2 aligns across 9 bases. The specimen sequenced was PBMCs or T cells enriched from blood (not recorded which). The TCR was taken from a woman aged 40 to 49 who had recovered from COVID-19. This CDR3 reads CASSPASGIHYEQYF. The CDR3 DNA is TGTGCCAGCAGCCCCGCTAGCGGGATACACTACGAGCAGTACTTC.